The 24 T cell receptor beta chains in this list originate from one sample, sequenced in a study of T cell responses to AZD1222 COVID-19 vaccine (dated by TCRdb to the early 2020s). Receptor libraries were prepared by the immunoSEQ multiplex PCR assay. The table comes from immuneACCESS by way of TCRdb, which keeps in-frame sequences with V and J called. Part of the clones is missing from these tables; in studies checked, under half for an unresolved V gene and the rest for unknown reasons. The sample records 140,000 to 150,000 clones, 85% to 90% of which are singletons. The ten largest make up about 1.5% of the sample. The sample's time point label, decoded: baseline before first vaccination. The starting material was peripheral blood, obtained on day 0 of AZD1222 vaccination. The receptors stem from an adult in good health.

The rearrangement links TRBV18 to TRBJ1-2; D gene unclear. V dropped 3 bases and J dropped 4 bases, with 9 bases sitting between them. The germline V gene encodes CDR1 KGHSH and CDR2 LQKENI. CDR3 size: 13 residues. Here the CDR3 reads CASSPGPSYGYTF. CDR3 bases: TGTGCCAGCTCACCCGGCCCCAGCTATGGCTACACCTTC.

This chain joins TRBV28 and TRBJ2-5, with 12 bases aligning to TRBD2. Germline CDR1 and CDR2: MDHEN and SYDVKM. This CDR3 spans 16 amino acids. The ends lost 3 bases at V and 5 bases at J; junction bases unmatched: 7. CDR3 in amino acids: CASSFVLAGGLETQYF. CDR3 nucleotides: TGTGCCAGCAGTTTTGTCCTAGCGGGAGGGCTGGAGACCCAGTACTTC.

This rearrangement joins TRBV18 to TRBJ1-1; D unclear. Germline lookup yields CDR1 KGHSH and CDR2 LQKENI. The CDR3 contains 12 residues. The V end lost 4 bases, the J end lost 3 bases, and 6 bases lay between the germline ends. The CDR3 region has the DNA TGTGCCAGCTCACGCGAGGACACTGAAGCTTTCTTT. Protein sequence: CASSREDTEAFF.

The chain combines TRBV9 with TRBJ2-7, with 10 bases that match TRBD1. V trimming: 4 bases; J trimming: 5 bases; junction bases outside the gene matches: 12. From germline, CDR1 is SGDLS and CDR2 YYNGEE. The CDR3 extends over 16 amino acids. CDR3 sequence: CASSSKPTGGVDEQYF. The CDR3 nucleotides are TGTGCCAGCAGCTCCAAGCCGACAGGGGGCGTCGACGAGCAGTACTTC.

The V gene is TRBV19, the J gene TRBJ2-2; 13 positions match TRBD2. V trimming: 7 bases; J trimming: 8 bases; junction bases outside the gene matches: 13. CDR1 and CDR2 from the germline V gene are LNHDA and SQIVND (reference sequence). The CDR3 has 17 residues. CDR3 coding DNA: TGTGCCAGTACTCTCAGGCGACTAGCGGGAGGATCTGGGGAGCTGTTTTTT. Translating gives CASTLRRLAGGSGELFF.

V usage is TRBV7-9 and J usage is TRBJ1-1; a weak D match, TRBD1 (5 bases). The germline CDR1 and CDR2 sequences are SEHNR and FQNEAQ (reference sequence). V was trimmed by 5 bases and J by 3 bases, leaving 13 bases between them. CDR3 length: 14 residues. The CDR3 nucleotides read TGTGCCAGCAGCGCGCATGGGGGAGACACTGAAGCTTTCTTT. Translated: CASSAHGGDTEAFF.

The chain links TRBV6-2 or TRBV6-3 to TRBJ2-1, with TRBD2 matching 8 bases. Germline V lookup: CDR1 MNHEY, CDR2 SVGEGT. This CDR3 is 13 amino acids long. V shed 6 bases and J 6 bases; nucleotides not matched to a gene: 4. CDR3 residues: CASSRAGVNEQFF. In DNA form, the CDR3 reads TGTGCCAGCAGCCGAGCGGGAGTCAATGAGCAGTTCTTC.

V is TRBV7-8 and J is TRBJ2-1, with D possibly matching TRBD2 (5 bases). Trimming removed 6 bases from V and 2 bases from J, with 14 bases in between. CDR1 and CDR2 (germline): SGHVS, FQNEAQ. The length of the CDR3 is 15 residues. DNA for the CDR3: TGTGCCAGCAGAGCGGAGGCGGGTCCCTACAATGAGCAGTTCTTC. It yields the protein CASRAEAGPYNEQFF.

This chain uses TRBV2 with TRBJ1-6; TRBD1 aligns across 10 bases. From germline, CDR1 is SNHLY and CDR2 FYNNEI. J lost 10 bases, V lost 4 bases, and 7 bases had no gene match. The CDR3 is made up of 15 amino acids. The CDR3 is CASSAGQGRGSPLHF. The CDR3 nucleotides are TGTGCCAGCAGTGCGGGACAGGGGCGAGGGTCACCCCTCCACTTT.

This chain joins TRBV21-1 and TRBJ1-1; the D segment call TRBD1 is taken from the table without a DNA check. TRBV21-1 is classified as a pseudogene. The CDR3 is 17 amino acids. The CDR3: CASSKRQEGSLDTEAFF. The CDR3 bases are TGTGCCAGCAGCAAAAGACAGGAAGGTAGTCTGGACACTGAAGCTTTCTTT.

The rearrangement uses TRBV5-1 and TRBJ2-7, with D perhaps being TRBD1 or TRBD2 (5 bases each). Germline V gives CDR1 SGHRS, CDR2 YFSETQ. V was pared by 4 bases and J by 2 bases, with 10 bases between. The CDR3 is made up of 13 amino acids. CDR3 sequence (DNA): TGCGCCAGCAGCGCCGGGGCTGCCTACGAGCAGTACTTC. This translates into CASSAGAAYEQYF.

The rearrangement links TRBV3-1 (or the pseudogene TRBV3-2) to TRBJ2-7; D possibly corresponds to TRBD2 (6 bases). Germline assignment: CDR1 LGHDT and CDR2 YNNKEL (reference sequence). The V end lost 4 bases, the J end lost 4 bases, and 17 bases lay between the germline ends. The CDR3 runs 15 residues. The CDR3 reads CASSPHRGRRYEQYF. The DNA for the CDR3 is TGTGCCAGCAGCCCTCACCGAGGGAGGCGGTACGAGCAGTACTTC.

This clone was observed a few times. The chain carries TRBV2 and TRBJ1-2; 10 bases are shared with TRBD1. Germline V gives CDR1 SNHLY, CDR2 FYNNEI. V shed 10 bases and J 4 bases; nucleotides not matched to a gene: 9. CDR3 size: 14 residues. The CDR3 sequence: CANRQGTGVYGYTF. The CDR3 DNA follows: TGTGCCAACCGGCAGGGGACAGGGGTCTATGGCTACACCTTC.

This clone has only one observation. Written as DNA, the CDR3 is TGTGCCAGCAGTATGTCAGGGGTTTACACTGAAGCTTTCTTT. Protein: CASSMSGVYTEAFF. The chain carries TRBV6-5 and TRBJ1-1; TRBD1 might be the D (6 bases). CDR1 MNHEY and CDR2 SVGAGI come from the germline V gene. CDR3 length: 14 amino acids. The V end lost 5 bases, the J end lost 3 bases, and 13 bases lay between the germline ends.

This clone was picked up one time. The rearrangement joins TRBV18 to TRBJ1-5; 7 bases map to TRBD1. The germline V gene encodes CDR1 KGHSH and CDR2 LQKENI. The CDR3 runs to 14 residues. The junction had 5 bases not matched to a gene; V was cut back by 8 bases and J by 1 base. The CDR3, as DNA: TGTGCCAGCCAGGGGGGGACGAGCAATCAGCCCCAGCATTTT. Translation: CASQGGTSNQPQHF.

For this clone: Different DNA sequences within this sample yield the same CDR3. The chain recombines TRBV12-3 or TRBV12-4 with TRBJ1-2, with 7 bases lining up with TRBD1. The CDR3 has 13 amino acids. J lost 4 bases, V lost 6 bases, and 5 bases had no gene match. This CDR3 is CASSPTGTYGYTF. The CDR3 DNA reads TGTGCCAGCAGCCCGACAGGGACCTATGGCTACACCTTC.

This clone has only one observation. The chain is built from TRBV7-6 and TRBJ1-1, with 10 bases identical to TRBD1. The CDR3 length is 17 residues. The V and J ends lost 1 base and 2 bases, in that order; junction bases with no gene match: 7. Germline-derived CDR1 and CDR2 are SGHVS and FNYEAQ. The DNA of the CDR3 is TGTGCCAGCAGCTTAGGTGGGACAGGGGAAGGAAACACTGAAGCTTTCTTT. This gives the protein CASSLGGTGEGNTEAFF.

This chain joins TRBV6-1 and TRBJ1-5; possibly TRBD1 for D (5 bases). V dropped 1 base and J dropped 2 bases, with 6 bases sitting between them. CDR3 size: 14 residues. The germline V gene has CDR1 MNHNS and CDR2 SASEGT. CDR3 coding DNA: TGTGCCAGCAGTGAAGGGGACGGCAATCAGCCCCAGCATTTT. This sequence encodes CASSEGDGNQPQHF.

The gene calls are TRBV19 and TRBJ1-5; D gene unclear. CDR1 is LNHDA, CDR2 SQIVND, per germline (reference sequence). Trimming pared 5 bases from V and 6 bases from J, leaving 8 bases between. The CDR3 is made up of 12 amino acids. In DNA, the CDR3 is TGTGCCAGTAGTCTAATGGGTCAGCCCCAGCATTTT. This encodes CASSLMGQPQHF.

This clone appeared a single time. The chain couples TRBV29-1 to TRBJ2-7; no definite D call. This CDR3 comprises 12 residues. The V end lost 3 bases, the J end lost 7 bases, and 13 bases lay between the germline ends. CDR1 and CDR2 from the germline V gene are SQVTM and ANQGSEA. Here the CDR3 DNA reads TGCAGCGTTGACGTCGGGCTACGAGAGCAGTACTTC. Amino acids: CSVDVGLREQYF.

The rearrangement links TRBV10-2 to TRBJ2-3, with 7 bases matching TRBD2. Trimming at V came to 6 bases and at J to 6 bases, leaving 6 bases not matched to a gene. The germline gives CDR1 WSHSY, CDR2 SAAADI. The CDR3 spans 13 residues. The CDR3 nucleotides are TGCGCCAGCAGGCCTATCGGGGGGGATACGCAGTATTTT. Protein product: CASRPIGGDTQYF.

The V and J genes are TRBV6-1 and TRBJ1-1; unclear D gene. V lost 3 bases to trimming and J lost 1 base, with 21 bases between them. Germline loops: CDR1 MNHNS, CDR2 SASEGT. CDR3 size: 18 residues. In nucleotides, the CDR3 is TGTGCCAGCAGTGATTTCGTCAGGCGGCGCGCGGGGAACACTGAAGCTTTCTTT. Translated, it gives CASSDFVRRRAGNTEAFF.

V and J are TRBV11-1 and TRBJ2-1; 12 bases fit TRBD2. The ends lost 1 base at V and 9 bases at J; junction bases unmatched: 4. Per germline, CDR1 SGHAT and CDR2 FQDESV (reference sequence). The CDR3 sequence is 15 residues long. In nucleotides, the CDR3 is TGTGCCAGCAGCTTAGGGCTAGCGGGAGGGAGTGAGCAGTTCTTC. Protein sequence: CASSLGLAGGSEQFF.

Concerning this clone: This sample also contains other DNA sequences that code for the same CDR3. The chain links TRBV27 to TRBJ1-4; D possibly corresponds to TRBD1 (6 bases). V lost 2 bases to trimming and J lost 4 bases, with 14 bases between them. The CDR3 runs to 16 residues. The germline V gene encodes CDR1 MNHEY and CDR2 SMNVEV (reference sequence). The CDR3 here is CASSLMGGRGNEKLFF. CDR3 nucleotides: TGTGCCAGCAGTTTAATGGGCGGCAGGGGTAATGAAAAACTGTTTTTT.